What follows are 13 T cell receptor beta chains derived from one specimen sequenced in a study of T cells in Graves' hyperthyroidism and ophthalmopathy (dated by TCRdb to the late 2010s). To prepare the library, multiplex PCR was applied. Sequencing instrument: Illumina HiSeq 2000. Amplification of TCR beta CDR3 regions was carried out from RNA transcripts. For the first round of RT-PCR on the TCR CDR3, the HTBI primer set was used together with the Qiagen OneStep RT-PCR kit. TCRdb ran its own pipeline on the public reads, namely fastp trimming at Q25 and MiXCR clone calling, and kept in-frame beta chains. When rows share a CDR3 protein, they turn into one entry using the most common DNA and genes. This sample holds over 550,000 distinct CDR3 sequences; roughly a sixth were observed only once. The ten largest make up 15% to 20% of the sample. What was sequenced was blood. These receptors were collected from a woman aged 18-29 years with Graves' hyperthyroidism.

This clonotype was found a few times. V and J are TRBV5-5 and TRBJ1-5, with TRBD1 as a possible D gene (6 bases). CDR3 length: 16 amino acids. Germline V lookup: CDR1 SGHKS, CDR2 YYEKEE (reference sequence). V gave up 2 bases and J gave up 0 bases, with 12 bases separating them. The CDR3 here is CASSFGTPYSNQPQHF. The CDR3 bases are TGTGCCAGCAGCTTCGGGACACCCTATAGCAATCAGCCCCAGCATTTT.

This chain links TRBV4-2 with TRBJ1-6; D possibly corresponds to TRBD1 (5 bases). Germline values: CDR1 LGHNA, CDR2 YNFKEQ. Trimming pared 0 bases from V and 7 bases from J, leaving 13 bases between. The CDR3 length is 16 residues. The CDR3 is CASSQEGGALNSPLHF. As DNA, the CDR3 is TGTGCCAGCAGCCAAGAAGGAGGGGCCCTAAATTCACCCCTCCACTTT.

This clonotype has at least ten counts. This chain links TRBV5-1 with TRBJ2-2; D may be TRBD1 or TRBD2 (5 bases each). Germline loops: CDR1 SGHRS, CDR2 YFSETQ. V lost 2 bases to trimming and J lost 1 base, with 9 bases between them. There are 15 residues in the CDR3. In DNA, the CDR3 is TGCGCCAGCAGCTTTGAGGGGTTGAACACCGGGGAGCTGTTTTTT. Protein product: CASSFEGLNTGELFF.

Only a few counts were recorded for this clonotype. This chain connects TRBV6-1 to TRBJ2-4; 7 bases fit TRBD1. The junction had 8 bases not matched to a gene; V was cut back by 6 bases and J by 9 bases. The CDR3 is 13 residues long. Germline values: CDR1 MNHNS, CDR2 SASEGT. This chain's CDR3 is CASRPDRVGIQYF. The CDR3 region has the DNA TGTGCCAGCAGGCCAGACAGGGTCGGCATTCAGTACTTC.

In this sample, this clonotype turned up a few times. V is TRBV11-3 and J is TRBJ1-6, with unresolved D. The CDR3 totals 14 residues. V dropped 6 bases and J dropped 9 bases, with 15 bases sitting between them. Germline CDR1 reads SGHNT; CDR2 reads YENEEA. The CDR3 protein is CASRLPQRSSPLHF. The CDR3 DNA reads as TGTGCCAGCAGATTGCCGCAGAGGAGTTCACCCCTCCACTTT.

This chain uses TRBV19 with TRBJ2-1, with 8 nucleotides matching TRBD2. Germline V CDR1 and CDR2: LNHDA, SQIVND (reference sequence). V dropped 4 bases and J dropped 9; count of bases not matched to a gene: 11. The CDR3 length is 15 residues. The CDR3 loop reads CASSNLAGLLGEQFF. The CDR3 DNA reads TGTGCCAGTAGTAATCTAGCGGGCCTCCTAGGTGAGCAGTTCTTC.

The chain's CDR3 is CASSTPPNTEAFF. In DNA form, the CDR3 reads TGTGCCAGCAGTACCCCGCCGAACACTGAAGCTTTCTTT. This chain joins TRBV28 and TRBJ1-1, with D unclear. Germline CDR1 is MDHEN and CDR2 is SYDVKM. The CDR3 is 13 amino acids. V was cut by 5 bases and J by 1 base, with 8 bases left in between.

The V and J genes are TRBV29-1 and TRBJ2-7; 10 positions match TRBD2. V lost 4 bases, J lost 4 bases, and 10 bases stayed unmatched. CDR3 size: 15 residues. The V gene's germline CDR1 is SQVTM and CDR2 ANQGSEA. CDR3 amino acids: CSVVWSELAGYEQYF. The CDR3 coding sequence is TGCAGCGTTGTCTGGTCGGAACTAGCGGGATACGAGCAGTACTTC.

The sample holds a few counts of this clonotype. CDR3 sequence: CASSPPTGNTGELFF. The CDR3 region has the DNA TGTGCCAGCAGTCCACCAACAGGGAACACCGGGGAGCTGTTTTTT. The rearrangement links TRBV28 to TRBJ2-2; D possibly corresponds to TRBD1 (5 bases). Germline V lookup: CDR1 MDHEN, CDR2 SYDVKM. V dropped 5 bases and J dropped 1 base, with 11 bases sitting between them. This CDR3 has 15 residues.

This clonotype has at least ten counts. The CDR3: CSGQREASTDTQYF. The CDR3 DNA follows: TGCAGTGGTCAACGGGAGGCCTCCACAGATACGCAGTATTTT. The chain recombines TRBV20-1 with TRBJ2-3; 7 bases are shared with TRBD2. With V trimmed by 7 bases and J by 2 bases, 9 bases remained unmatched. This CDR3 has 14 residues. Germline CDR1 DFQATT, CDR2 SNEGSKA (reference sequence).

This clonotype was observed at least ten times. This chain connects TRBV27 to TRBJ1-1; D unclear. The CDR3 runs to 15 residues. Germline lookup yields CDR1 MNHEY and CDR2 SMNVEV (reference sequence). V lost 6 bases and J 2 bases, leaving 16 bases between the germline ends. The CDR3 spells CASSSSRSSNTEAFF. CDR3 nucleotides: TGTGCCAGCAGCTCAAGCAGGTCTTCTAACACTGAAGCTTTCTTT.

The table lists this clonotype with a few counts. The chain couples TRBV12-3 or TRBV12-4 to TRBJ2-7, with a weak D call TRBD1 (6 bases). The CDR3 is 17 residues long. V lost 0 bases to trimming and J lost 5 bases, with 20 bases between them. CDR3 region: CASSLALALGASHEQYF. Here the CDR3 DNA reads TGTGCCAGCAGTTTAGCGTTAGCTCTGGGGGCGAGCCACGAGCAGTACTTC.

This clonotype was seen more than once but under ten times. The gene calls are TRBV7-8 and TRBJ1-6; 9 bases are a match to TRBD1. V shed 5 bases and J 2 bases; nucleotides not matched to a gene: 7. Germline V gene data show CDR1 as SGHVS and CDR2 as FQNEAQ. This CDR3 is 17 amino acids long. The CDR3 protein is CASSDSGTGTYNSPLHF. CDR3 coding DNA: TGTGCCAGCAGCGATAGTGGGACAGGGACCTATAATTCACCCCTCCACTTT.